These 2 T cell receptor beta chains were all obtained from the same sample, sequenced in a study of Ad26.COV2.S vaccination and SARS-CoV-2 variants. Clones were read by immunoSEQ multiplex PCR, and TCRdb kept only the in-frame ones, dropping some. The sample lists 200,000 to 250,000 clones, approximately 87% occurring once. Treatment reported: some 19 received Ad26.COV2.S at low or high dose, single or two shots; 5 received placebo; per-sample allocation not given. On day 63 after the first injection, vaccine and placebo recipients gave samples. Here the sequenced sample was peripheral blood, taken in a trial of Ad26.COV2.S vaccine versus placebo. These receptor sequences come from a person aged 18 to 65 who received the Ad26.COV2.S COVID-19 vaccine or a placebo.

As DNA, the CDR3 is TGCGCCAGCAGCTTATTAGGGCAAGGTGGGGATACGCAGTATTTT. Translated: CASSLLGQGGDTQYF. The chain combines TRBV5-1 with TRBJ2-3; D uncertain. The V gene lost 2 bases and the J gene lost 6 bases, with 16 bases spanning the gap. Germline V lookup: CDR1 SGHRS, CDR2 YFSETQ. The CDR3 covers 15 residues.

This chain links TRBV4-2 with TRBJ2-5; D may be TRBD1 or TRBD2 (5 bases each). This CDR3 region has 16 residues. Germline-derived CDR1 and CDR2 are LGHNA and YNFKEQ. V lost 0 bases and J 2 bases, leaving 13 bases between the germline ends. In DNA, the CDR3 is TGTGCCAGCAGCCAAGAGAATGTTGGGGGACAAGAGACCCAGTACTTC. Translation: CASSQENVGGQETQYF.